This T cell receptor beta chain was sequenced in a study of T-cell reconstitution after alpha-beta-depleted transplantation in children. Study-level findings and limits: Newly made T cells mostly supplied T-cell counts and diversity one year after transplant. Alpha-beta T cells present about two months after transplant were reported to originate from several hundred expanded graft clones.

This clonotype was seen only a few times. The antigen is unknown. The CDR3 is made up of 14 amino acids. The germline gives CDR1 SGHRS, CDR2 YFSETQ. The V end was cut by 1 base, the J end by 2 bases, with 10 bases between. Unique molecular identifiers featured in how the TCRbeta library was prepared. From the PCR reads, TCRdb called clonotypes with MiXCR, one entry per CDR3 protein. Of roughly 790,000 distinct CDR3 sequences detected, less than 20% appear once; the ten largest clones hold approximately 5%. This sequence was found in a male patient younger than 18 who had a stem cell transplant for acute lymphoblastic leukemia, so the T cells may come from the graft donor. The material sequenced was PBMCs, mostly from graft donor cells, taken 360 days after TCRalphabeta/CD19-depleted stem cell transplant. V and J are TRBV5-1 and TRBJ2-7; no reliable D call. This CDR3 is CASSLNTGPYEQYF. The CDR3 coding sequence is TGCGCCAGCAGCTTGAATACGGGTCCCTACGAGCAGTACTTC.